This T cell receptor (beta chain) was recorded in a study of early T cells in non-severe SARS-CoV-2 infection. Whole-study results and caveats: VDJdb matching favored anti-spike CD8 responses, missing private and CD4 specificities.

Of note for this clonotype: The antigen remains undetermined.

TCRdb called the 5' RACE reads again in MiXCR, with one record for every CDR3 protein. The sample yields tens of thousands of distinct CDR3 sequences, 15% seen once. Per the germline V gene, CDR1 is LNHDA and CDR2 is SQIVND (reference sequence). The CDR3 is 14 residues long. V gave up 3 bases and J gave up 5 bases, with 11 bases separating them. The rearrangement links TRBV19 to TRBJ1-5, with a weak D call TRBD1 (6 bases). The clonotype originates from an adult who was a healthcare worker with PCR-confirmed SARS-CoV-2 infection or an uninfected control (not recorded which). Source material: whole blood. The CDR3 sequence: CASSMRGADQPQHF. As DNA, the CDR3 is TGTGCCAGTAGTATGAGGGGGGCTGATCAGCCCCAGCATTTT.